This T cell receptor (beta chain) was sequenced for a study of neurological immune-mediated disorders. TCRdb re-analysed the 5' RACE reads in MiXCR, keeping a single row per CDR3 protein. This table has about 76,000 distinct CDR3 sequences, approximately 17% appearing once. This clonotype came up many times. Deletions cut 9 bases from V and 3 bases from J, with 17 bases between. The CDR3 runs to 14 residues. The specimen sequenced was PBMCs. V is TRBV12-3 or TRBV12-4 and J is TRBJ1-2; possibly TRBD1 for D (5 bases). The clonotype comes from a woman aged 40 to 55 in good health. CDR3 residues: CASCRGPLDYGYTF. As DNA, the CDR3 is TGTGCCAGTTGCCGGGGACCCCTTGACTATGGCTACACCTTC.